The 23 T cell receptor beta chains listed next were all sequenced from one sample in a study of T cells in localized non-small cell lung cancer. Generated by immunoSEQ multiplex PCR, the TCRdb table keeps only in-frame clones and is missing some. The table lists tens of thousands of clones, 87% of them singletons. Specimen: PBMCs, collected before any cancer treatment. These receptors all come from a man aged 35-75 years with stage II squamous cell lung carcinoma.

J is TRBJ1-5 and V is TRBV4-3; TRBD1 matches 8 bases. The V gene end was trimmed by 4 bases and the J gene end by 7 bases; junction bases not matched to a gene: 3. CDR3 length equals 13 residues. Germline V gives CDR1 LGHNA, CDR2 YSLEER. The CDR3 DNA is TGCGCCAGCAGCCGTACAGGGGGACAGCCCCAGCATTTT. It is translated as CASSRTGGQPQHF.

This clone was detected once. This sequence joins TRBV6-5 and TRBJ2-7, with no clear D. In germline, CDR1 is MNHEY, CDR2 SVGAGI. The CDR3 consists of 14 residues. V gave up 0 bases and J gave up 3 bases, with 9 bases separating them. CDR3 DNA sequence: TGTGCCAGCAGTTACTCAGGGTGGGACTACGAGCAGTACTTC. It translates to CASSYSGWDYEQYF.

A few counts support this clone. This chain joins TRBV7-9 and TRBJ2-5; 8 bases are a match to TRBD2. Germline CDR1 is SEHNR and CDR2 is FQNEAQ (reference sequence). With 6 bases clipped from V and 5 bases from J, the junction kept 2 bases outside the gene matches. The CDR3 consists of 12 residues. DNA of the CDR3: TGTGCCAGCAGACGGGAGGGGGAGACCCAGTACTTC. Its translation: CASRREGETQYF.

The chain uses TRBV7-2 and TRBJ1-3; D is possibly TRBD1 (5 bases). The V gene lost 0 bases and the J gene lost 2 bases, with 8 bases spanning the gap. Germline assignment: CDR1 SGHTA and CDR2 FQGNSA. The CDR3 has 15 residues. CDR3 sequence reads: CASSLAWGAGNTIYF. The CDR3 DNA is TGTGCCAGCAGCTTAGCTTGGGGGGCTGGAAACACCATATATTTT. The variable domain in full, with the rest retrieved from reference TRBV7-2 and TRBJ1-3, is GAGVSQSPSNKVTEKGKDVELRCDPISGHTALYWYRQSLGQGLEFLIYFQGNSAPDKSGLPSDRFSAERTGGSVSTLTIQRTQQEDSAVYLCASSLAWGAGNTIYFGEGSWLTVV.

The chain has TRBV30 and TRBJ1-2, with D possibly being TRBD1 (5 bases). CDR1 and CDR2 (germline): GTSNPN, SVGIG (reference sequence). This CDR3 comprises 12 residues. Trimming took 7 bases from V and 7 from J, leaving 16 bases between them. CDR3 nucleotide sequence: TGTGCCTTTACTAGGGGCGTAGGTGGCTACACCTTC. Protein: CAFTRGVGGYTF.

CDR3 region: CASSLGQAQETQYF. Written as DNA, the CDR3 is TGTGCCAGCAGCTTAGGACAGGCCCAAGAGACCCAGTACTTC. The chain uses TRBV11-3 and TRBJ2-5, with D possibly being TRBD1 (6 bases). V shed 1 base and J shed 1 base, with 7 bases lying between them. Germline V CDR1 and CDR2: SGHNT, YENEEA. This CDR3 is 14 amino acids long.

The chain uses TRBV5-1 and TRBJ1-2; maybe TRBD1 (5 bases). Germline V gene data show CDR1 as SGHRS and CDR2 as YFSETQ. The CDR3 spans 14 residues. V lost 3 bases and J 2 bases, leaving 11 bases between the germline ends. CDR3 DNA sequence: TGCGCCAGCAGCTGGGCGACAGAGAACTATGGCTACACCTTC. Encoded protein: CASSWATENYGYTF.

J is TRBJ2-7 and V is TRBV4-2, with D possibly being TRBD1 (6 bases). The CDR3 is made up of 14 amino acids. V lost 0 bases, J lost 4 bases, and 10 bases lay in between. The germline V gene has CDR1 LGHNA and CDR2 YNFKEQ. CDR3 loop: CASSQDARGYEQYF. In DNA, the CDR3 is TGTGCCAGCAGCCAAGACGCCAGGGGTTACGAGCAGTACTTC.

This clone was found once. The CDR3 here is CASSPRQGVYEQYF. The CDR3 DNA reads TGTGCCAGCAGCCCCCGGCAGGGAGTCTACGAGCAGTACTTC. The chain carries TRBV7-2 and TRBJ2-7; D may be TRBD1 or TRBD2 (5 bases each). V was trimmed by 5 bases and J by 3 bases, leaving 14 bases between them. The CDR3 is 14 residues long. Germline V gene data show CDR1 as SGHTA and CDR2 as FQGNSA.

This chain uses TRBV14 with TRBJ2-2; D may be TRBD1 (5 bases). Trimming removed 0 bases at V and 7 bases at J, with 6 bases between. The CDR3 length is 13 residues. Germline loops: CDR1 SGHDN, CDR2 FVKESK. The CDR3 DNA reads as TGTGCCAGCAGCCAAGAAAGGGGCGGGGAGCTGTTTTTT. As protein: CASSQERGGELFF.

The V and J genes are TRBV9 and TRBJ1-1, with unresolved D. Trimming took 2 bases from V and 1 from J, leaving 6 bases between them. Germline CDR1 and CDR2: SGDLS and YYNGEE. The CDR3 runs 13 residues. The CDR3 here is CASSVSGNTEAFF. CDR3 sequence (DNA): TGTGCCAGCAGCGTTTCCGGGAACACTGAAGCTTTCTTT.

CDR3 DNA sequence: TGTGCCAGCAGTTCCCTTTTAGCGGGAGGCCGGGGTGAGCAGTTCTTC. This translates into CASSSLLAGGRGEQFF. The V gene is TRBV6-5, the J gene TRBJ2-1; 10 nucleotides match TRBD2. Unmatched junction bases numbered 12, after V lost 4 bases and J lost 9 bases. The CDR3 has 16 amino acids. Germline values: CDR1 MNHEY, CDR2 SVGAGI.

The rearrangement links TRBV9 to TRBJ1-3, with a tentative D call TRBD1 (6 bases). Germline V lookup: CDR1 SGDLS, CDR2 YYNGEE. The CDR3 has 15 residues. Trimming removed 3 bases at V and 0 bases at J, with 10 bases between. As DNA, the CDR3 is TGTGCCAGCAGCGCGCAGGGGAGCTCTGGAAACACCATATATTTT. Translated, it gives CASSAQGSSGNTIYF.

In DNA form, the CDR3 reads TGTGCCAGCAGTGAAGCAGGCGGCGTACGGCAGTACTTC. Protein product: CASSEAGGVRQYF. The chain combines TRBV6-1 with TRBJ2-7; D is uncertain. There are 13 residues in the CDR3. Germline CDR1 and CDR2: MNHNS and SASEGT. The V end was cut by 0 bases, the J end by 9 bases, with 12 bases between.

This clone was recorded only once. The V call is TRBV27, the J call TRBJ1-5; D gene uncertain. The CDR3 has 15 amino acids. V lost 5 bases and J lost 1, with 12 bases in between. In germline, CDR1 is MNHEY, CDR2 SMNVEV (reference sequence). The CDR3 loop is CASSGVGPSNQPQHF. The CDR3 DNA is TGTGCCAGCAGTGGCGTAGGTCCAAGCAATCAGCCCCAGCATTTT.

The V call is TRBV5-1, the J call TRBJ2-1; weak D call: TRBD1 (6 bases). Trimming shortened V by 7 bases and J by 0 bases, and 8 bases separated the two germline ends. CDR3 length: 13 residues. Germline V lookup: CDR1 SGHRS, CDR2 YFSETQ. CDR3 region: CASATGSYNEQFF. In DNA form, the CDR3 reads TGCGCCAGCGCGACAGGCTCCTACAATGAGCAGTTCTTC.

The V call is TRBV5-1, the J call TRBJ1-1; 7 bases align to TRBD1. The CDR3 covers 19 residues. Trimming cost V 0 bases and J 0 bases; bases outside gene matches: 14. Germline V gives CDR1 SGHRS, CDR2 YFSETQ. In nucleotides, the CDR3 is TGCGCCAGCAGCTTGGCCTACGGTGGGACAGACCAAATGAACACTGAAGCTTTCTTT. It encodes CASSLAYGGTDQMNTEAFF.

V usage is TRBV5-1 and J usage is TRBJ2-7, with a weak D call TRBD2 (5 bases). The germline CDR1 and CDR2 sequences are SGHRS and YFSETQ. Trimming left V 0 bases short and J 1 base short, with 8 bases between. CDR3 length: 14 amino acids. CDR3 protein: CASSLGRESYEQYF. The CDR3 DNA reads as TGCGCCAGCAGCTTGGGACGGGAATCCTACGAGCAGTACTTC.

The chain links TRBV9 to TRBJ2-5; D unresolved. With 0 bases removed from V and 4 bases from J, the gap between germline ends came to 10 bases. The CDR3 has 14 residues. The germline gives CDR1 SGDLS, CDR2 YYNGEE. The CDR3 bases are TGTGCCAGCAGCGTAGGGTCAGCTGGAGAGACCCAGTACTTC. Encoded protein: CASSVGSAGETQYF.

Concerning this clone itself: The same CDR3 is also encoded by other DNA sequences in this sample. This rearrangement joins TRBV7-9 to TRBJ2-5, with no clear D. V lost 5 bases, J lost 2 bases, and 3 bases lay in between. CDR1 is SEHNR and CDR2 is FQNEAQ in the germline V gene (reference sequence). The CDR3 is 11 residues long. The CDR3 here is CASSPQETQYF. The CDR3 coding sequence is TGTGCCAGCAGCCCACAAGAGACCCAGTACTTC.

This chain connects TRBV7-3 to TRBJ1-1, with TRBD1 identical over 10 bases. The CDR3 spans 14 residues. Germline CDR1 and CDR2: SGHTA and FQGTGA. Trimming removed 5 bases from V and 5 bases from J; junction bases left unmatched: 5. CDR3 region: CASSPTGGRTEAFF. The CDR3 bases are TGTGCCAGCAGCCCGACAGGGGGCAGGACTGAAGCTTTCTTT. Full variable domain (remainder filled in from reference TRBV7-3 and TRBJ1-1): GAGVSQTPSNKVTEKGKYVELRCDPISGHTALYWYRQSLGQGPEFLIYFQGTGAADDSGLPNDRFFAVRPEGSVSTLKIQRTERGDSAVYLCASSPTGGRTEAFFGQGTRLTVV.

The chain joins TRBV4-1 to TRBJ2-1; 13 positions agree with TRBD2. Losses at the gene ends were 3 bases for V and 9 bases for J; bases not matched to a gene: 2. The CDR3 loop spans 14 amino acids. The germline CDR1 and CDR2 sequences are MGHRA and YSYEKL. CDR3 nucleotides: TGCGCCAGCAGCCACGGACTAGCGGGAGCTGAGCAGTTCTTC. It translates to CASSHGLAGAEQFF.

The J gene is TRBJ1-6, the V gene TRBV5-1, with a tentative D call TRBD1 (6 bases). The germline gives CDR1 SGHRS, CDR2 YFSETQ. The V end was cut by 3 bases, the J end by 7 bases, with 14 bases between. This CDR3 region has 15 residues. CDR3 nucleotide sequence: TGCGCCAGCAGCTGGAACAGGGTGGACAATTCACCCCTCCACTTT. Its protein is CASSWNRVDNSPLHF. Full variable domain (outside the CDR3, taken from reference TRBV5-1 and TRBJ1-6): KAGVTQTPRYLIKTRGQQVTLSCSPISGHRSVSWYQQTPGQGLQFLFEYFSETQRNKGNFPGRFSGRQFSNSRSEMNVSTLELGDSALYLCASSWNRVDNSPLHFGNGTRLTVT.